Listed below are T cell receptor beta chains from one sample, sequenced in a study of shared clonotypes between healthy human individuals. Profiled with immunoSEQ multiplex PCR; TCRdb holds only in-frame clones, not every one. The sample lists approximately 2.1 million clones, approximately 93% occurring once. The specimen sequenced was naive CD4+ T cells from PBMCs. These receptors were collected from a man aged 18 to 35 in good health. Some clones in this sample may be carry-over from other donors' samples. The conserved cysteine and the conserved F or W are not part of the CDR3 here. Fields, in order: J gene, V gene, clone size, CDR3 protein. Expanded clones are given a class, and other clones once, few, many or no size at all.

TRBJ2-7 TRBV7-2 . ASSLEGSSYEQY
TRBJ2-2 TRBV11-2 . ASSLEGRGGELF
TRBJ2-1 TRBV10-3 . AISESTPEQF
TRBJ2-6 TRBV28 . ASSANTIGANVLT
TRBJ1-2 TRBV5-5 . ASSLEPQTSPYGYT
TRBJ1-1 TRBV30 . AWGDRPNTEAF
TRBJ2-4 TRBV30 . AWTRQGADIQY
TRBJ2-5 TRBV2 . ASSLAEETQY
TRBJ1-4 TRBV15 once ATSRDLGGSNEKLF
TRBJ1-5 TRBV6-6 few ASSYSWESNQPQH
TRBJ1-2 TRBV10-3 few AISEPGGRNYGYT
TRBJ2-7 TRBV28 . ASSSPIYRVEQY
TRBJ2-7 TRBV11-2 . ASSSNRAPYEQY
TRBJ2-1 TRBV7-3 . ASRLGASGRADEQF
TRBJ1-2 TRBV15 once ATSRVGPVGYT
TRBJ2-2 TRBV2 . ASSEWGTRQQMELF
TRBJ2-7 TRBV27 . ASMVDEQY
TRBJ1-2 TRBV5-1 . ASSYGGTADGYT
TRBJ2-7 TRBV10-3 . ASSGSRTSYEQY
TRBJ2-2 TRBV4-3 . ASKRLQGAANTGELF
TRBJ1-2 TRBV7-9 . ASSAGLGGYT
TRBJ2-7 TRBV28 . ASAWGASGGPPPTRYEQY
TRBJ2-7 TRBV7-8 . ASSLAGHQY
TRBJ1-3 TRBV10-2 . ASRETSDSGNTIY
TRBJ2-5 TRBV5-4 . ASSLGALRAETQY
TRBJ1-2 TRBV2 once ASSVSLNYGYT
TRBJ2-7 TRBV10-3 . AISETSYEQY
TRBJ2-3 TRBV5-1 few ASSPGLAGSTDTQY
TRBJ2-7 TRBV7-2 . ASSLVWVAGGTDGYEQY
TRBJ1-2 TRBV5-1 . ASSLEGGQSYGYT
TRBJ1-3 TRBV15 . ATSRWGLGEGNTIY
TRBJ2-6 TRBV5-1 . ASSLSSSTSGANVLT
TRBJ1-2 TRBV19 . ASSIRGVQRDGYT
TRBJ2-5 TRBV18 . ASSPRARGQETQY
TRBJ2-5 TRBV5-4 . ASSPTGFQETQY
TRBJ2-2 TRBV7-3 . ASSTSGRVNTGELF
TRBJ2-1 TRBV6-6 . ASSSRTSGSGEQF
TRBJ2-6 TRBV9 . ASSVLGSGANVLT
TRBJ1-1 TRBV7-2 . ASSSNGGPAF
TRBJ2-5 TRBV18 . ASSPPDGDRETQY
TRBJ2-5 TRBV15 . ATSRGRGPQETQY
TRBJ2-1 TRBV30 . AWSFGEPSYNEQF
TRBJ1-5 TRBV7-3 . ASSLPLLSQPQH
TRBJ2-7 TRBV5-1 once ASSLYAGTYGEQY
TRBJ1-1 TRBV7-9 . ASSLRGGEVRTTEAF
TRBJ2-1 TRBV9 . ASSVLTGSNEQF
TRBJ1-5 TRBV7-2 . ASSPRRQPGQPQH
TRBJ2-3 TRBV27 . ASSPLWTSGAPTVTQY
TRBJ2-7 TRBV6-5 . ASSPHSGSSYEQY
TRBJ2-5 TRBV14 few ASSQDLSPQETQY